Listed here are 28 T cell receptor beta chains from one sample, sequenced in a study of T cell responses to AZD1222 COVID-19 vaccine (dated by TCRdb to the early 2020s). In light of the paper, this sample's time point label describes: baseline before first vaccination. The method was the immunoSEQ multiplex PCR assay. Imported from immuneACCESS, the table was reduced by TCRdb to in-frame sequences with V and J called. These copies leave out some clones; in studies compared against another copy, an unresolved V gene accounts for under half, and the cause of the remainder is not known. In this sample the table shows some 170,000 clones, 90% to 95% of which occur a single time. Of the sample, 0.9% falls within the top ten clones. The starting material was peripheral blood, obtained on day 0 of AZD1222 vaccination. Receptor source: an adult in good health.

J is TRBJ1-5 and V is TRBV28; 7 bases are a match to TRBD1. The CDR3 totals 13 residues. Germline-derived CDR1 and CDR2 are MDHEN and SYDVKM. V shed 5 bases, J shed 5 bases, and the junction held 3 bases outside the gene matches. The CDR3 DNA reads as TGTGCCAGCAGTGACAGGGATGATCAGCCCCAGCATTTT. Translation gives CASSDRDDQPQHF.

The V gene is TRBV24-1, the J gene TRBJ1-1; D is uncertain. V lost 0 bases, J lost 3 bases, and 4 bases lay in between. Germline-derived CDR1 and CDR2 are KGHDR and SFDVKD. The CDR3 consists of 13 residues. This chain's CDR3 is CATSDLPYTEAFF. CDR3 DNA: TGTGCCACCAGTGATTTGCCGTACACTGAAGCTTTCTTT.

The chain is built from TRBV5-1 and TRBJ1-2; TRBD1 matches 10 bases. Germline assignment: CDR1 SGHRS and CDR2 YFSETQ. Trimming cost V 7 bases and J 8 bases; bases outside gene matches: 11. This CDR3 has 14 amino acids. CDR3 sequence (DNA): TGCGCCAGCTCCACCGCCGGGACAGGGGACGGCTACACCTTC. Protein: CASSTAGTGDGYTF.

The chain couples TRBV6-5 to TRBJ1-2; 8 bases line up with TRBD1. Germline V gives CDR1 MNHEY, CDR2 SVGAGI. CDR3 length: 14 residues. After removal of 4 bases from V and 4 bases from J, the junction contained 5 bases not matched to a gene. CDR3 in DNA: TGTGCCAGCAGTTCCCCACAGGGGGTCTATGGCTACACCTTC. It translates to CASSSPQGVYGYTF.

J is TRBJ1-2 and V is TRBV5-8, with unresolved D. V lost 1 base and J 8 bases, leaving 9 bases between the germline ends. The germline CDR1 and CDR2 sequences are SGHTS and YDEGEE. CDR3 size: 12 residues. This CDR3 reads CASSLSGEGYTF. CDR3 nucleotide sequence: TGTGCCAGCAGCTTGTCCGGGGAAGGCTACACCTTC.

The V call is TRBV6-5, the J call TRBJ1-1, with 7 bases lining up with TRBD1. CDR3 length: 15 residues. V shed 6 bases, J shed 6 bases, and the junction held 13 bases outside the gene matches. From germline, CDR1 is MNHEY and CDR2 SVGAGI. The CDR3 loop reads CASSHRKQGRAEAFF. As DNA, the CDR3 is TGTGCCAGCAGCCACCGGAAACAGGGGCGGGCTGAAGCTTTCTTT.

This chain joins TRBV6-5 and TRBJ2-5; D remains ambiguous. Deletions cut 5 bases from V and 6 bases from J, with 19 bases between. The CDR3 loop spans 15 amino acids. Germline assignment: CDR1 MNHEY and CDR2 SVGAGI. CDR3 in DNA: TGTGCCAGCAGTCAGGTGGGATTAGGCGGCAAGACCCAGTACTTC. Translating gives CASSQVGLGGKTQYF.

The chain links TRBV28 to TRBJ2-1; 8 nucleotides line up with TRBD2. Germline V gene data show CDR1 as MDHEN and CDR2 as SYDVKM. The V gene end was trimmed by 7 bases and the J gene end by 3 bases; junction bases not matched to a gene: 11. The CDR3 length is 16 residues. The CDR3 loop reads CASTSPRGGSYNEQFF. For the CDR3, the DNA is TGTGCCAGCACCTCACCTCGGGGGGGGAGCTACAATGAGCAGTTCTTC.

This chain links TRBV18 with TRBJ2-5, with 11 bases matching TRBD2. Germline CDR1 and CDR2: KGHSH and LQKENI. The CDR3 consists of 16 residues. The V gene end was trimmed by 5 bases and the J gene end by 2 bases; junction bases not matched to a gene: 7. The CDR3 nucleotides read TGTGCCAGCTCAAAAACTAGCGGGGGTAAACAAGAGACCCAGTACTTC. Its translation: CASSKTSGGKQETQYF.

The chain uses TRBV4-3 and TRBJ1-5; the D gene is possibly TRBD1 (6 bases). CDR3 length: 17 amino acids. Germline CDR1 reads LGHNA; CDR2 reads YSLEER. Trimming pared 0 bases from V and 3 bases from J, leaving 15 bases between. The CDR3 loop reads CASSQDVRTADNQPQHF. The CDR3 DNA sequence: TGCGCCAGCAGCCAAGACGTACGGACAGCTGACAATCAGCCCCAGCATTTT.

CDR3 sequence: CASSLTPQGGTEAFF. The DNA for the CDR3 is TGTGCCAGCAGTCTCACTCCCCAGGGAGGTACTGAAGCTTTCTTT. The chain uses TRBV6-2 or TRBV6-3 and TRBJ1-1; tentatively, D is TRBD1 (5 bases). Germline assignment: CDR1 MNHEY and CDR2 SVGEGT. The CDR3 has 15 residues. V was pared by 5 bases and J by 5 bases, with 18 bases between.

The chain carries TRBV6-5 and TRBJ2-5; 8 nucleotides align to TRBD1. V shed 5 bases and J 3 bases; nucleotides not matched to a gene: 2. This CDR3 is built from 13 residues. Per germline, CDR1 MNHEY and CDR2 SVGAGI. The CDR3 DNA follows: TGTGCCAGCAGTAGACAGGGGAAAGAGACCCAGTACTTC. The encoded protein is CASSRQGKETQYF.

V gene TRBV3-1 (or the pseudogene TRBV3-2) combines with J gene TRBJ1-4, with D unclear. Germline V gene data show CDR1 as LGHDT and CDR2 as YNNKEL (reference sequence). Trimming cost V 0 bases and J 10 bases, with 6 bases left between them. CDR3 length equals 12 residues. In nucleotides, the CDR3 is TGTGCCAGCAGCCAAGATCGCAGAAAACTGTTTTTT. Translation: CASSQDRRKLFF.

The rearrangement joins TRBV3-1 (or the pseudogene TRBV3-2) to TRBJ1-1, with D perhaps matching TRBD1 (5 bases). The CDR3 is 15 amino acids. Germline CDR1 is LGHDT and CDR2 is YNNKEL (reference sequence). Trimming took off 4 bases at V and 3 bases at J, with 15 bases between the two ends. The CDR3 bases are TGTGCCAGCAGCCTATCCCCTGGGGGGTACACTGAAGCTTTCTTT. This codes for CASSLSPGGYTEAFF.

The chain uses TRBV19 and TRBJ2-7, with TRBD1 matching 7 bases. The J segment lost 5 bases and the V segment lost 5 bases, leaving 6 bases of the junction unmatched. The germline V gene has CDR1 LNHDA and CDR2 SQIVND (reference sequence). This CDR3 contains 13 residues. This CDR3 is CASSFRQGNEQYF. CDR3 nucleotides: TGTGCCAGTAGTTTCCGACAGGGAAACGAGCAGTACTTC.

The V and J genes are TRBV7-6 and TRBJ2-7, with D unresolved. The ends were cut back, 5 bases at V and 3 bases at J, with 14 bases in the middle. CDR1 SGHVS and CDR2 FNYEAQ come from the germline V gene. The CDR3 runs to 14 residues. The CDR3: CASSPRANDYEQYF. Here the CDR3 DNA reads TGTGCCAGCAGCCCCCGGGCCAACGACTACGAGCAGTACTTC.

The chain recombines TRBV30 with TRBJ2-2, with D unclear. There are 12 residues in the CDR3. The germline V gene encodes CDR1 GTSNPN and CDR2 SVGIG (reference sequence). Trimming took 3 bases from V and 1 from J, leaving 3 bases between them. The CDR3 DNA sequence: TGTGCCTGGAGACGGAACACCGGGGAGCTGTTTTTT. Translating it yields CAWRRNTGELFF. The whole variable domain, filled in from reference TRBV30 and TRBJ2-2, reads SQTIHQWPATLVQPVGSPLSLECTVEGTSNPNLYWYRQAAGRGLQLLFYSVGIGQISSEVPQNLSASRPQDRQFILSSKKLLLSDSGFYLCAWRRNTGELFFGEGSRLTVL.

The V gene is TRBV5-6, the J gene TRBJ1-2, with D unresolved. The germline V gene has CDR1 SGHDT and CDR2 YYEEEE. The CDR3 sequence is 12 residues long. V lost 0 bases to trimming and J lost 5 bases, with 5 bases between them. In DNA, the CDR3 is TGTGCCAGCAGCTTGGAGGCATATGGCTACACCTTC. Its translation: CASSLEAYGYTF.

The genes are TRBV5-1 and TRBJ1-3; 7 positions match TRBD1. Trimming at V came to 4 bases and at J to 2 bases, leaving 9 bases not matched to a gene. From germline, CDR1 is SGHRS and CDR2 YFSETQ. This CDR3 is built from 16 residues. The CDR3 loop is CASSLQTGTTGNTIYF. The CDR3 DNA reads TGCGCCAGCAGCCTGCAGACAGGGACAACTGGAAACACCATATATTTT. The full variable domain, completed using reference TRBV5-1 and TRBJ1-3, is KAGVTQTPRYLIKTRGQQVTLSCSPISGHRSVSWYQQTPGQGLQFLFEYFSETQRNKGNFPGRFSGRQFSNSRSEMNVSTLELGDSALYLCASSLQTGTTGNTIYFGEGSWLTVV.

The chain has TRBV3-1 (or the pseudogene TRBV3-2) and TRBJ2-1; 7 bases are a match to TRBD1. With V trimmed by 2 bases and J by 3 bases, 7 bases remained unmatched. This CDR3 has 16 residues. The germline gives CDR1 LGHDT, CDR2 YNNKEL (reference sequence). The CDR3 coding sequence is TGTGCCAGCAGCCAACTTGACAGGGAACGCTACAATGAGCAGTTCTTC. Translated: CASSQLDRERYNEQFF.

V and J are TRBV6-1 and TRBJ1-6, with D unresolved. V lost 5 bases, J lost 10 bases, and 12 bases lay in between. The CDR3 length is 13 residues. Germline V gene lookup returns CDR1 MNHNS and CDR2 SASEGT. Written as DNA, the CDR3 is TGTGCCAGCAGTCTGCTGGACGGCTCACCCCTCCACTTT. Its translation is CASSLLDGSPLHF.

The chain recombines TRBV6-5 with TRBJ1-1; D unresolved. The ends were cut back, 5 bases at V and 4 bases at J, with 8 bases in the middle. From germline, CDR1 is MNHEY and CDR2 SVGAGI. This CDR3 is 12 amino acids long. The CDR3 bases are TGTGCCAGCAGTAACCCAGGCACTGAAGCTTTCTTT. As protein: CASSNPGTEAFF.

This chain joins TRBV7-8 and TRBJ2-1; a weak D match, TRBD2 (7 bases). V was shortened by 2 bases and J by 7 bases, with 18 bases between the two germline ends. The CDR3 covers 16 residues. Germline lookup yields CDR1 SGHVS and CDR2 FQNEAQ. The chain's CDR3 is CASSLSLAGALNEQFF. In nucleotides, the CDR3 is TGTGCCAGCAGCTTATCCTTGGCGGGGGCCCTAAATGAGCAGTTCTTC.

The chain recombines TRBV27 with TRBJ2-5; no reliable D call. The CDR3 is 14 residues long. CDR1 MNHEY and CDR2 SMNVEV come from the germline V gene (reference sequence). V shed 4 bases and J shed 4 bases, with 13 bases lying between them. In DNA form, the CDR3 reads TGTGCCAGCAGTTCCGGGTCGCTCCGAGAGACCCAGTACTTC. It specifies CASSSGSLRETQYF.

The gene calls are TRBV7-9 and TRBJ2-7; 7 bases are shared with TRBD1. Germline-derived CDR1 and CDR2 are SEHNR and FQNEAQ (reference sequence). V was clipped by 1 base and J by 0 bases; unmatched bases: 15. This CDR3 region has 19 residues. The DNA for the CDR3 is TGTGCCAGCAGCTTAGTACTCACTAAGACAGGGCCCTCCTCCTACGAGCAGTACTTC. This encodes CASSLVLTKTGPSSYEQYF.

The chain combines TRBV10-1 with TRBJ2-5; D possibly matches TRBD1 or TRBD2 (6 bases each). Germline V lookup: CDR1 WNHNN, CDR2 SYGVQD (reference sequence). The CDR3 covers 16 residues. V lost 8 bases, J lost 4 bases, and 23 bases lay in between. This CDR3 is CASPPGEGGEGETQYF. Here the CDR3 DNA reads TGCGCCAGCCCCCCCGGAGAGGGGGGCGAGGGAGAGACCCAGTACTTC.

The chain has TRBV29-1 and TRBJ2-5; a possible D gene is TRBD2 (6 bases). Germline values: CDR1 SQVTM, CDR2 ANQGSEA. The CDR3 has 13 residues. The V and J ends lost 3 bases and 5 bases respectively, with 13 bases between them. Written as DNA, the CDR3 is TGCAGCGTTGAGTGGGGGGTCGGGGAGACCCAGTACTTC. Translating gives CSVEWGVGETQYF.

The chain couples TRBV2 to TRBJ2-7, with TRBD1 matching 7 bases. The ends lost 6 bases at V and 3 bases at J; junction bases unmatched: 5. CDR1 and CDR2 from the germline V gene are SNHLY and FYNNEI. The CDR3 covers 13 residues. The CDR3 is CASRRDSNYEQYF. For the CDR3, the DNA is TGTGCCAGCAGACGGGACAGCAACTACGAGCAGTACTTC.